This T cell receptor (beta chain) was obtained from a study of blood T cell repertoires in COVID-19 (dated by TCRdb to the early 2020s). Context from the whole study: Samples from collaborators originated in the United States, Italy and Spain and spanned both the acute and convalescent phases of COVID-19. Nearly every sample came with metadata listing a de-identified subject ID, COVID-19 status, age in years and sex. Samples were obtained from the ongoing ImmuneRACE study (first 160 participants) and from 1,254 subjects provided by 6 global collaborators. The dataset comprised deeply sampled blood TCRbeta repertoires from subjects exposed to, actively infected with, or recovered from COVID-19. Where available, HLA class I and class II types were taken from metadata supplied by the sample provider and were not determined by assay-based typing. The material from the prospective study consisted of cDNA or gDNA derived from T cells, B-cell-depleted T cells, or PBMCs. The repertoires were made available in a free public database intended to serve as a resource for research on the immune response to SARS-CoV-2. Paper-wide results and their limitations: Clinical and demographic metadata were provided uncurated, with the amount varying by source and participant.

As to this clone: Which antigen it targets is not known. No qualities accompany the bases; no much larger clone lies one base away.

Collaborating institutions collected whole blood in K2EDTA tubes following their own protocols. For TCRbeta analysis, collaborators shipped samples in one of three forms: frozen whole blood, isolated PBMCs, or DNA extracted from either of those sample types. Via the germline V gene (reference sequence), CDR1 is SGHNT and CDR2 YYREEE. V and J are trimmed by 5 bases and 5 bases, and the gene matches miss 6 bases of the junction. The CDR3 covers 15 residues, taking in both the cysteine and the phenylalanine. This entry keeps only the CDR3 DNA: 45 bases, framed from base 1. TCRbeta CDR3 regions were amplified from genomic DNA by means of the immunoSEQ Assay, a bias-controlled multiplex PCR. In the original analysis: The number of nucleated cells in each sample was estimated by amplification of reference gene primers within the assay. To quantify the absolute abundance of each unique TCRbeta CDR3 rearrangement, sequence reads were collapsed and filtered. For each sample, productive Simpson clonality was calculated as the square root of Simpson's diversity index over productive rearrangements. Held by TCRdb, this immuneACCESS table contains in-frame sequences only and omits some clones. Under half of the omission traces to an unresolved V gene where checked; the cause of the rest is unknown. V, J and clone size reflect that table, while D and trimming were determined from the DNA. For this sample the table gives some 99,000 clones, of which 86% were detected only once. Roughly 13% of the sample belongs to the ten largest clones.

The chain employs TRBV5-4 and TRBJ2-3, and TRBD2 matches 12 of the central bases. The sequence was obtained from a woman aged 60-70 years in a cohort sampled during active or convalescent COVID-19. Input material: peripheral blood. The bases are TGTGCCAGCAGTACTAGCGGGGGGCCTGGAGATACGCAGTATTTT. This yields the protein CASSTSGGPGDTQYF. The variable domain in full, with residues beyond the CDR3 obtained from the reference TRBV5-4 and TRBJ2-3 genes, is ETGVTQSPTHLIKTRGQQVTLRCSSQSGHNTVSWYQQALGQGPQFIFQYYREEENGRGNFPPRFSGLQFPNYSSELNVNALELDDSALYLCASSTSGGPGDTQYFGPGTRLTVL.